Listed below are T cell receptor beta chains from one sample, sequenced in a study of cytomegalovirus exposure and HLA in healthy donors. Data came from immunoSEQ multiplex PCR; TCRdb stores just in-frame clones and leaves some out. This table holds approximately 140,000 clones, 73% found once. Sequencing used PBMCs. These receptors were taken from a woman aged 40 to 50 in good health and CMV-seronegative. Both conserved end residues are part of each CDR3. Fields, in order: V gene, clone size, D gene, J gene, CDR3 DNA, CDR3 protein. The D gene is left open where the match is weak. A clone size is listed for some rows: how often the clone was seen (once, few, many), or a class if it is expanded.

TRBV7-3	NA	NA	TRBJ1-1	TGTGCCAGCAGCCCGGACACGAACACTGAAGCTTTCTTT	CASSPDTNTEAFF
TRBV12-5	NA	NA	TRBJ2-7	TGTGCTAGTGGTTTGGTAATAGGAGGACAGAGCAACTACGAGCAGTACTTC	CASGLVIGGQSNYEQYF
TRBV18	few	TRBD1	TRBJ2-5	TGTGCCAGCTCACCACTAGGGGGCGAGACCCAGTACTTC	CASSPLGGETQYF
TRBV9	NA	NA	TRBJ1-1	TGTGCCAGCAGCGTACGGGGGGGCGACACTGAAGCTTTCTTT	CASSVRGGDTEAFF
TRBV6-4	NA	TRBD2	TRBJ2-2	TGTGCCAGCATTAATCCGGGACTAGCGGGGGATAACACCGGGGAGCTGTTTTTT	CASINPGLAGDNTGELFF
TRBV11-1	NA	NA	TRBJ2-2	TGTGCCAGCAGCTTCAGGGACACCACCGGGGAGCTGTTTTTT	CASSFRDTTGELFF
TRBV6-6	NA	TRBD1	TRBJ1-2	TGTGCCAGCAGTTACTCCGGGACAGAGTATGGCTACACCTTC	CASSYSGTEYGYTF
TRBV6-1	NA	NA	TRBJ1-5	TGTGCCAGCAACAAACGACGGGATAGCAATCAGCCCCAGCATTTT	CASNKRRDSNQPQHF
TRBV11-1	NA	NA	TRBJ1-1	TGTGCCAGCAGCTTAGTCAGTTTTGCAGGGGCGAACACTGAAGCTTTCTTT	CASSLVSFAGANTEAFF
TRBV4-3	NA	NA	TRBJ1-2	TGCGCCAGCAGCCAAGAATCCAGGAACTATGGCTACACCTTC	CASSQESRNYGYTF
TRBV6-5	NA	TRBD2	TRBJ2-7	TGTGCCAGCAGTTACTGCGCTAGCGGGGGGTGCGAGCAGTACTTC	CASSYCASGGCEQYF
TRBV28	NA	TRBD1	TRBJ1-2	TGTGCCAGCAGTCTAACCCCAGGGGGATACTATGGCTACACCTTC	CASSLTPGGYYGYTF
TRBV5-1	once	TRBD2	TRBJ2-5	TGCGCCAGCAGCTCCGGACTAGCGGGGGATAGTGAGACCCAGTACTTC	CASSSGLAGDSETQYF
TRBV28	once	TRBD1	TRBJ1-2	TGTGCCAGCAGTTTCCCGACAGGGTTGGGGTATGGCTACACCTTC	CASSFPTGLGYGYTF
TRBV6-1	NA	NA	TRBJ2-1	TGTGCCAGCAAAGCGGATTCCTACAATGAGCAGTTCTTC	CASKADSYNEQFF
TRBV13	few	NA	TRBJ1-1	TGTGCCAGCAGCTTAGGCTCTCGAGGTGAAGCTTTCTTT	CASSLGSRGEAFF
TRBV6-5	NA	TRBD2	TRBJ2-1	TGTGCCAGCAGTTCCCTGGCGGGGGGATACAATGAGCAGTTCTTC	CASSSLAGGYNEQFF
TRBV19	NA	TRBD1	TRBJ1-5	TGTGCCAGTAATCGGGACAGAGCTGGTCAGCCCCAGCATTTT	CASNRDRAGQPQHF
TRBV11-2	NA	TRBD1	TRBJ2-2	TGTGCCAGCACCCAAAGGAGAGGGGGCTTCAACACCGGGGAGCTGTTTTTT	CASTQRRGGFNTGELFF
TRBV5-6	NA	NA	TRBJ1-2	TGTGCCAGCAGCCTAACGGGGGGGAACTATGGCTACACCTTC	CASSLTGGNYGYTF
TRBV5-1	few	NA	TRBJ2-1	TGCGCCAGCAGCTTGGGTGGGAGCTCCTACAATGAGCAGTTCTTC	CASSLGGSSYNEQFF
TRBV27	NA	NA	TRBJ1-2	TGTGCCAGCAGCCTCTGGGGTGAGGGTGGCTACACCTTC	CASSLWGEGGYTF
TRBV7-8	NA	NA	TRBJ1-2	TGTGCCAGCAGCTTACAGGGTTCCGATGGCTACACCTTC	CASSLQGSDGYTF
TRBV28	NA	NA	TRBJ1-2	TGTGCCAGCAGTTCTTCAAGCGGCTACACCTTC	CASSSSSGYTF
TRBV7-2	few	NA	TRBJ2-1	TGTGCCAGCAGCTTAGTGATCACCAGCTCCTACAATGAGCAGTTCTTC	CASSLVITSSYNEQFF
TRBV27	NA	NA	TRBJ1-2	TGTGCCAGCAGTTTCCAGGGTACACCTAACTATGGCTACACCTTC	CASSFQGTPNYGYTF
TRBV7-3	NA	TRBD2	TRBJ2-1	TGTGCCAGCAGCTTACGACCCGGGGGGGCCGGATACAATGAGCAGTTCTTC	CASSLRPGGAGYNEQFF
TRBV14	NA	NA	TRBJ2-3	TGTGCCAGCAGCCAAGATTCTCGAGCCCTCACAGATACGCAGTATTTT	CASSQDSRALTDTQYF
TRBV15	NA	TRBD1	TRBJ1-5	TGTGCCACCAGCATAACAGGGGTGGGCCAGCCCCAGCATTTT	CATSITGVGQPQHF
TRBV27	NA	TRBD1	TRBJ1-1	TGTGCCAGCAGATCCTCTGGACAGGGGGGGAACACTGAAGCTTTCTTT	CASRSSGQGGNTEAFF
TRBV10-2	NA	NA	TRBJ2-1	TGCGCCAGCAGTGATCTAGCCTTTTACAATGAGCAGTTCTTC	CASSDLAFYNEQFF